This paragraph reports one T cell receptor (beta chain). This sample was included in a study of cytomegalovirus exposure and HLA in healthy donors. The primer mix had 60 Vbeta and 13 Jbeta primers. The data were produced by immunoSEQ multiplex PCR, yet TCRdb's version contains in-frame clones alone and is incomplete. The sample carries around 300,000 clones, 85% to 90% recorded once. Germline V gene sequence: CDR1 SNHLY, CDR2 FYNNEI. The CDR3 extends over 16 amino acids. V lost 0 bases to trimming and J lost 0 bases, with 9 bases between them. The sequence was collected from a woman younger than 30 in good health and CMV-seronegative. The chain uses TRBV2 and TRBJ1-5; D is uncertain. Sequencing used PBMCs. The CDR3 DNA sequence: TGTGCCAGCAGTGAAGCGCCGGTGAATAGCAATCAGCCCCAGCATTTT. Protein sequence: CASSEAPVNSNQPQHF.